This T cell receptor beta chain originates from a study of blood T cell repertoires in COVID-19. Trimming left V 0 bases short and J 9 bases short, with 18 bases between. This CDR3 has 16 residues. The germline V gene has CDR1 LNHNV and CDR2 YYDKDF (reference sequence). Some clones are missing from TCRdb's copy, which holds only in-frame ones; the method was immunoSEQ multiplex PCR. Here the sample spans around 270,000 clones, 80% to 90% being singletons. This clonotype originated in a man younger than 40 with acute or convalescent COVID-19. The chain employs TRBV15 and TRBJ2-1, with D perhaps TRBD1 (7 bases). The sequenced sample was peripheral blood. CDR3 bases: TGTGCCACCAGCAGAGATGTAACACAGGGGAGGAGTGAGCAGTTCTTC. It codes for CATSRDVTQGRSEQFF.